This T cell receptor (beta chain) was obtained from a study of human T cells and chemical hapten exposure. Notes on the study in general: The study found that DPC sensitization did not change TCRs above 1 in 1000 frequency.

The time point was: healthy volunteer bleed at 6 weeks. It was unfractionated whole blood from which total RNA was extracted. A single record per CDR3 protein comes from TCRdb applying MiXCR to the RACE reads. The data contain about 79,000 distinct CDR3 sequences, over 7% of them singletons. Losses at the gene ends were 8 bases for V and 8 bases for J; bases not matched to a gene: 13. The CDR3 extends over 15 amino acids. With respect to this clonotype: No antigen is known for it.

Material for sequencing was whole blood. V usage is TRBV12-3 or TRBV12-4 and J usage is TRBJ2-1, with TRBD1 matching 9 bases. This sequence was found in a male donor in good health. Some clones in this sample may be carry-over from other donors' samples. CDR3 sequence: CASVFNRGRIYEQFF. The DNA of the CDR3 is TGTGCCAGCGTATTTAACAGGGGGCGGATCTATGAGCAGTTCTTC.